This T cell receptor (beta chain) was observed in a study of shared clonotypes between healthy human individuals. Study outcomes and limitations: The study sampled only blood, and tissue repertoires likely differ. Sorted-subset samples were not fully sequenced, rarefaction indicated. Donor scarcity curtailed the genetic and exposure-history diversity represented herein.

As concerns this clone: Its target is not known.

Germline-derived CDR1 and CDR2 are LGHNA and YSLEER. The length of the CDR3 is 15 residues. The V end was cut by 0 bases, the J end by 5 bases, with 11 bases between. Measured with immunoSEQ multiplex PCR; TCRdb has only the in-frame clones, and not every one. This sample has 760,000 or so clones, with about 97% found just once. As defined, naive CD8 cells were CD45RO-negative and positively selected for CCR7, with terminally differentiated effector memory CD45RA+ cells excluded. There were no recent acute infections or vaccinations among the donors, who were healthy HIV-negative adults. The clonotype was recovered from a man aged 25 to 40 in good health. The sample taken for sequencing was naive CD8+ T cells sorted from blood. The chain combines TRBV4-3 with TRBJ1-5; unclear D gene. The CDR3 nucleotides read TGCGCCAGCAGCCAAGATCGAGGAGGAGATCAGCCCCAGCATTTT. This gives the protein CASSQDRGGDQPQHF.